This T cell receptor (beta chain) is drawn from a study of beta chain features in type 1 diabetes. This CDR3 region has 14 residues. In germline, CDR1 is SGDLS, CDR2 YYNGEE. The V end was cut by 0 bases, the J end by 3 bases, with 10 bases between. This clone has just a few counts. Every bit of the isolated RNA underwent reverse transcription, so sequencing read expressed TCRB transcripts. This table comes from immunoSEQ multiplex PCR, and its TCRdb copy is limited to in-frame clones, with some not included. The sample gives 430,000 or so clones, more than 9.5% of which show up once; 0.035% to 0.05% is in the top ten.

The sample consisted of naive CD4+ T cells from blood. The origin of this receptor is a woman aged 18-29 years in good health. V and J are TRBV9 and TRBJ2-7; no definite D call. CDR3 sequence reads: CASSVGSPYYEQYF. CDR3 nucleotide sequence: TGTGCCAGCAGCGTAGGGTCCCCTTACTACGAGCAGTACTTC.